The 30 T cell receptor beta chains presented below share a single source sample, sequenced in a study of T cell changes during pregnancy in multiple sclerosis. TCRdb's copy holds only in-frame clones and misses some; the assay was immunoSEQ multiplex PCR. The sample holds 30,000 to 40,000 clones, 92% seen once. The material was CD4+ T cells from peripheral blood mononuclear cells, obtained in the third trimester of pregnancy. The receptors derive from a female donor with multiple sclerosis, enrolled in a pregnancy study.

This chain links TRBV5-1 with TRBJ2-2; 9 positions match TRBD1. The germline V gene encodes CDR1 SGHRS and CDR2 YFSETQ. Losses at the gene ends were 4 bases for V and 4 bases for J; bases not matched to a gene: 11. The CDR3 covers 17 residues. This CDR3 reads CASSKSNRGQGTGELFF. The CDR3 DNA follows: TGCGCCAGCAGCAAGAGCAACAGGGGGCAGGGCACCGGGGAGCTGTTTTTT.

The chain combines TRBV2 with TRBJ2-7; TRBD2 matches 7 bases. The CDR3 runs 13 residues. The V and J ends lost 6 bases and 1 base, in that order; junction bases with no gene match: 3. The germline CDR1 and CDR2 sequences are SNHLY and FYNNEI. The CDR3 loop is CASRSSGSYEQYF. The CDR3 DNA is TGTGCCAGCAGATCTAGCGGTTCCTACGAGCAGTACTTC.

V is TRBV5-6 and J is TRBJ1-5; 7 positions match TRBD1. The CDR3 consists of 16 residues. Germline V gene lookup returns CDR1 SGHDT and CDR2 YYEEEE. J was trimmed by 3 bases and V by 0 bases; bases with no gene match: 6. The CDR3 spells CASSLGGQKYNQPQHF. The CDR3 nucleotides read TGTGCCAGCAGCTTGGGGGGACAGAAATACAATCAGCCCCAGCATTTT.

The chain is built from TRBV5-6 and TRBJ2-7; tentative D call: TRBD1 (5 bases). CDR1 is SGHDT and CDR2 is YYEEEE in the germline V gene. Trimming stripped 2 bases from V and 5 bases from J, with 14 bases between. This CDR3 is 14 amino acids long. Here the CDR3 reads CASSFGPGKDEQYF. The CDR3 bases are TGTGCCAGCAGCTTCGGCCCAGGGAAGGACGAGCAGTACTTC.

The genes are TRBV4-1 and TRBJ1-4; 9 bases fit TRBD1. The CDR3 runs 16 residues. V lost 0 bases and J lost 8; bases outside the gene matches: 7. Germline V gives CDR1 MGHRA, CDR2 YSYEKL. The CDR3 spells CASSQDRGQGGEKLFF. CDR3 nucleotides: TGCGCCAGCAGCCAAGATCGGGGACAGGGAGGGGAAAAACTGTTTTTT.

The chain uses TRBV2 and TRBJ1-1, with 8 bases matching TRBD1. There are 14 residues in the CDR3. Trimming cost V 5 bases and J 5 bases; bases outside gene matches: 7. Germline CDR1 reads SNHLY; CDR2 reads FYNNEI. The CDR3 nucleotides read TGTGCCAGCAGTACGCAGGGGGCGAGGACTGAAGCTTTCTTT. Translation gives CASSTQGARTEAFF.

The chain employs TRBV20-1 and TRBJ2-5, with unresolved D. The CDR3 is made up of 11 amino acids. Between the trimmed V and J ends, which lost 4 bases and 2 bases, there was a span of 5 bases. CDR1 and CDR2 (germline): DFQATT, SNEGSKA (reference sequence). CDR3 bases: TGCAGTGCTACCAGGCAAGAGACCCAGTACTTC. Protein: CSATRQETQYF.

The V call is TRBV10-3, the J call TRBJ2-2, with 12 bases lining up with TRBD2. The V gene end was trimmed by 0 bases and the J gene end by 12 bases; junction bases not matched to a gene: 5. CDR1 and CDR2 (germline): ENHRY, SYGVKD. The CDR3 has 15 amino acids. CDR3 protein: CAISESLGLAGQLFF. CDR3 bases: TGTGCCATCAGTGAGTCCCTTGGACTAGCGGGACAGCTGTTTTTT.

The genes are TRBV7-2 and TRBJ2-2; D is possibly TRBD2 (5 bases). The length of the CDR3 is 15 residues. Germline CDR1 and CDR2: SGHTA and FQGNSA. Trimming removed 6 bases from V and 6 bases from J, with 17 bases in between. The chain's CDR3 is CASRNSMRAAGELFF. In DNA, the CDR3 is TGTGCCAGCAGGAATAGCATGAGGGCGGCCGGGGAGCTGTTTTTT.

The rearrangement joins TRBV5-1 to TRBJ2-7; D is unresolved. The V end was cut by 0 bases, the J end by 2 bases, with 12 bases between. The CDR3 covers 15 residues. Germline CDR1 SGHRS, CDR2 YFSETQ. In DNA form, the CDR3 reads TGCGCCAGCAGCTTGGGAGGCGGCAAAACCTACGAGCAGTACTTC. This gives the protein CASSLGGGKTYEQYF. The complete variable domain, with remaining parts taken from reference TRBV5-1 and TRBJ2-7, reads KAGVTQTPRYLIKTRGQQVTLSCSPISGHRSVSWYQQTPGQGLQFLFEYFSETQRNKGNFPGRFSGRQFSNSRSEMNVSTLELGDSALYLCASSLGGGKTYEQYFGPGTRLTVT.

The chain is built from TRBV5-1 and TRBJ1-1; 11 bases fit TRBD1. The CDR3 has 17 amino acids. Per the germline V gene, CDR1 is SGHRS and CDR2 is YFSETQ. V shed 0 bases and J 5 bases; nucleotides not matched to a gene: 9. CDR3 sequence reads: CASSLAPGGQGETEAFF. CDR3 DNA sequence: TGCGCCAGCAGCTTGGCTCCTGGGGGACAGGGGGAAACTGAAGCTTTCTTT. Full variable domain (outside the CDR3, taken from reference TRBV5-1 and TRBJ1-1): KAGVTQTPRYLIKTRGQQVTLSCSPISGHRSVSWYQQTPGQGLQFLFEYFSETQRNKGNFPGRFSGRQFSNSRSEMNVSTLELGDSALYLCASSLAPGGQGETEAFFGQGTRLTVV.

The J gene is TRBJ2-3, the V gene TRBV23-1; maybe TRBD1 (5 bases). TRBV23-1 is noted as an ORF with a role that remains uncertain. The CDR3 is made up of 14 amino acids. Trimming took off 8 bases at V and 6 bases at J, with 18 bases between the two ends. The CDR3 protein is CASLTRTKGDTQYF. In DNA, the CDR3 is TGCGCCAGCCTGACTCGCACGAAGGGGGATACGCAGTATTTT.

The chain employs TRBV6-5 and TRBJ2-7; TRBD1 agrees at 7 bases. Germline lookup yields CDR1 MNHEY and CDR2 SVGAGI. The J segment lost 4 bases and the V segment lost 6 bases, leaving 12 bases of the junction unmatched. There are 15 residues in the CDR3. The CDR3 is CASSPVGGFIYEQYF. The CDR3 region has the DNA TGTGCCAGCAGCCCGGTAGGGGGCTTTATATACGAGCAGTACTTC.

This clone was picked up one time. J is TRBJ1-2 and V is TRBV30, with D perhaps matching TRBD1 (5 bases). Trimming took 5 bases from V and 8 from J, leaving 9 bases between them. Germline CDR1 is GTSNPN and CDR2 is SVGIG (reference sequence). This CDR3 is built from 10 residues. CDR3 loop: CAWSGGGYTF. The DNA for the CDR3 is TGTGCCTGGTCGGGGGGAGGCTACACCTTC.

This rearrangement joins TRBV2 to TRBJ2-7, with 9 bases matching TRBD1. Germline V gene lookup returns CDR1 SNHLY and CDR2 FYNNEI. The CDR3 is 14 residues long. The V and J ends lost 7 bases and 3 bases, in that order; junction bases with no gene match: 7. CDR3 residues: CASKKDRGLYEQYF. The CDR3 bases are TGTGCCAGCAAGAAGGACAGGGGCCTCTACGAGCAGTACTTC.

J is TRBJ2-1 and V is TRBV2; 11 bases match TRBD2. J lost 1 base, V lost 4 bases, and 6 bases had no gene match. Germline CDR1 is SNHLY and CDR2 is FYNNEI. The CDR3 runs to 17 residues. CDR3 region: CASSGTSGLKSYNEQFF. In DNA form, the CDR3 reads TGTGCCAGCAGTGGGACTAGCGGGTTAAAATCCTACAATGAGCAGTTCTTC. Variable domain in full (rest from reference TRBV2 and TRBJ2-1): EPEVTQTPSHQVTQMGQEVILRCVPISNHLYFYWYRQILGQKVEFLVSFYNNEISEKSEIFDDQFSVERPDGSNFTLKIRSTKLEDSAMYFCASSGTSGLKSYNEQFFGPGTRLTVL.

The chain has TRBV5-8 and TRBJ2-5; D is possibly TRBD1 (8 bases). The CDR3 is made up of 15 amino acids. Per the germline V gene, CDR1 is SGHTS and CDR2 is YDEGEE. V was trimmed by 0 bases and J by 6 bases, leaving 15 bases between them. The CDR3 DNA follows: TGTGCCAGCAGCTTGGACAGGGGGGGAAAAAAGACCCAGTACTTC. Protein sequence: CASSLDRGGKKTQYF.

The chain employs TRBV27 and TRBJ1-4; 8 bases are shared with TRBD1. Germline trimming cut 6 bases from V and 8 bases from J; bases unmatched to any gene: 8. From germline, CDR1 is MNHEY and CDR2 SMNVEV (reference sequence). The CDR3 length is 14 residues. The CDR3 DNA sequence: TGTGCCAGCAGAGGGACAGGCTTGGGGGAAAAACTGTTTTTT. Encoded protein: CASRGTGLGEKLFF. Using reference TRBV27 and TRBJ1-4 for the parts outside the CDR3, the full variable domain is EAQVTQNPRYLITVTGKKLTVTCSQNMNHEYMSWYRQDPGLGLRQIYYSMNVEVTDKGDVPEGYKVSRKEKRNFPLILESPSPNQTSLYFCASRGTGLGEKLFFGSGTQLSVL.

The chain has TRBV11-2 and TRBJ1-3, with TRBD1 matching over 7 bases. The CDR3 has 14 residues. V gave up 5 bases and J gave up 4 bases; unmatched junction bases: 5. CDR1 is SGHAT and CDR2 is FQNNGV in the germline V gene. This chain's CDR3 is CASSQMDRGNTIYF. In DNA, the CDR3 is TGTGCCAGCAGCCAAATGGACAGGGGAAACACCATATATTTT.

The chain is built from TRBV30 and TRBJ2-1; 11 positions agree with TRBD2. Germline V CDR1 and CDR2: GTSNPN, SVGIG (reference sequence). The trim removed 3 bases at V and 4 bases at J, leaving 5 bases unmatched. The CDR3 contains 15 residues. The CDR3: CAWRELAGAYNEQFF. In DNA form, the CDR3 reads TGTGCCTGGAGGGAACTAGCGGGAGCATACAATGAGCAGTTCTTC.

The chain links TRBV5-1 to TRBJ2-2, with 7 nucleotides matching TRBD1. There are 15 residues in the CDR3. The V gene's germline CDR1 is SGHRS and CDR2 YFSETQ. The V and J ends lost 4 bases and 3 bases, in that order; junction bases with no gene match: 6. The CDR3 DNA reads as TGCGCCAGCAGCACCGGGACAGCAGACACCGGGGAGCTGTTTTTT. This codes for CASSTGTADTGELFF.

This chain links TRBV6-5 with TRBJ2-3; 9 nucleotides align to TRBD2. The CDR3 covers 14 residues. V shed 11 bases, J shed 3 bases, and the junction held 9 bases outside the gene matches. Germline CDR1 is MNHEY and CDR2 is SVGAGI. CDR3 protein: CAAQESGRTDTQYF. For the CDR3, the DNA is TGTGCCGCGCAGGAGAGCGGGAGGACAGATACGCAGTATTTT.

V is TRBV2 and J is TRBJ2-6, with 8 bases matching TRBD1. The CDR3 runs 17 residues. Losses at the gene ends were 3 bases for V and 0 bases for J; bases not matched to a gene: 4. Germline-derived CDR1 and CDR2 are SNHLY and FYNNEI. The CDR3 reads CASSDGQGFSGANVLTF. The CDR3 nucleotides read TGTGCCAGCAGTGACGGACAGGGTTTCTCTGGGGCCAACGTCCTGACTTTC. The complete variable domain, with remaining parts taken from reference TRBV2 and TRBJ2-6, reads EPEVTQTPSHQVTQMGQEVILRCVPISNHLYFYWYRQILGQKVEFLVSFYNNEISEKSEIFDDQFSVERPDGSNFTLKIRSTKLEDSAMYFCASSDGQGFSGANVLTFGAGSRLTVL.

The chain carries TRBV5-5 and TRBJ1-2; 9 nucleotides align to TRBD1. The germline V gene has CDR1 SGHKS and CDR2 YYEKEE (reference sequence). CDR3 size: 15 residues. V shed 3 bases, J shed 4 bases, and the junction held 7 bases outside the gene matches. The CDR3 DNA reads as TGTGCCAGCAGCTCGGCCGGGACAGGGATCTATGGCTACACCTTC. Translation gives CASSSAGTGIYGYTF.

The V and J genes are TRBV5-1 and TRBJ2-7, with a tentative D call TRBD2 (7 bases). CDR1 SGHRS and CDR2 YFSETQ come from the germline V gene. V gave up 4 bases and J gave up 5 bases, with 16 bases separating them. CDR3 length: 14 amino acids. CDR3 nucleotide sequence: TGCGCCAGCAGCCGGGGGGCGGGAAAGGACGAGCAGTACTTC. It specifies CASSRGAGKDEQYF.

This chain links TRBV5-1 with TRBJ2-1; 9 bases line up with TRBD2. Unmatched junction bases numbered 11, after V lost 5 bases and J lost 8 bases. CDR1 is SGHRS and CDR2 is YFSETQ in the germline V gene. The CDR3 totals 15 residues. The CDR3: CASSISGRLSDEQFF. CDR3 DNA: TGCGCCAGCAGTATTAGCGGGAGACTTAGCGATGAGCAGTTCTTC.

The chain recombines TRBV5-1 with TRBJ2-3; D perhaps matches TRBD1 (6 bases). This CDR3 has 14 amino acids. Germline V CDR1 and CDR2: SGHRS, YFSETQ. In DNA form, the CDR3 reads TGCCCGGTTACAGGGTTGGCTGGCACAGATACGCAGTATTTT. Its protein is CPVTGLAGTDTQYF.

V is TRBV5-1 and J is TRBJ2-5, with 7 bases identical to TRBD2. Germline V lookup: CDR1 SGHRS, CDR2 YFSETQ. This CDR3 region has 15 residues. Germline trimming cut 0 bases from V and 5 bases from J; bases unmatched to any gene: 7. CDR3 protein: CASSLAGGTGETQYF. The CDR3 DNA is TGCGCCAGCAGCTTGGCCGGGGGGACGGGGGAGACCCAGTACTTC. The full variable domain, rest sourced from reference TRBV5-1 and TRBJ2-5, is KAGVTQTPRYLIKTRGQQVTLSCSPISGHRSVSWYQQTPGQGLQFLFEYFSETQRNKGNFPGRFSGRQFSNSRSEMNVSTLELGDSALYLCASSLAGGTGETQYFGPGTRLLVL.

This sequence joins TRBV4-2 and TRBJ2-7, with 9 bases fitting TRBD2. Trimming took 0 bases from V and 7 from J; bases not matched to a gene: 10. This CDR3 is 16 amino acids long. From germline, CDR1 is LGHNA and CDR2 YNFKEQ. The CDR3 region has the DNA TGTGCCAGCAGCCAAGATGGTGGCGGGAGGGCCGGAGAGCAGTACTTC. Amino acids: CASSQDGGGRAGEQYF.

This rearrangement joins TRBV21-1 to TRBJ2-7; TRBD1 is taken as the D call from the table, unchecked against the DNA. TRBV21-1 is reported as a pseudogene. This CDR3 comprises 18 residues. The CDR3 nucleotides are TGTGCCAGCAGCTCCCAGAGGAGCAGGGGGCTCTGCCTTTACGAGCAGTACTTC. Translated, it gives CASSSQRSRGLCLYEQYF.